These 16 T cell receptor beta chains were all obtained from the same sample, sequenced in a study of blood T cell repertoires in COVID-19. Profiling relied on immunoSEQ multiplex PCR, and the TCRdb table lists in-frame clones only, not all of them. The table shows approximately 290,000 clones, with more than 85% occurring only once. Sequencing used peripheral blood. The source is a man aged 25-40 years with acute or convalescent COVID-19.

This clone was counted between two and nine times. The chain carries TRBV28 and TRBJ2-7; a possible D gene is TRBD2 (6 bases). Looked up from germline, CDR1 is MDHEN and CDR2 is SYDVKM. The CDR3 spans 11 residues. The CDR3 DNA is TGTGCATGCGGAGGGTTCTACGAGCAGTACTTC. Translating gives CACGGFYEQYF. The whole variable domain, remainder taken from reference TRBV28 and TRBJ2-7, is DVKVTQSSRYLVKRTGEKVFLECVQDMDHENMFWYRQDPGLGLRLIYFSYDVKMKEKGDIPEGYSVSREKKERFSLILESASTNQTSMYLCACGGFYEQYFGPGTRLTVT.

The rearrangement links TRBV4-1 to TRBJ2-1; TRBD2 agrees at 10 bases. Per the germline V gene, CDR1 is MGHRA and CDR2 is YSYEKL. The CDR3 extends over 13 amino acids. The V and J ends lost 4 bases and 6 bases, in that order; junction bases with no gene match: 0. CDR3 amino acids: CASSRTSGNEQFF. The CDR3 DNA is TGCGCCAGCAGCCGGACTAGCGGCAATGAGCAGTTCTTC.

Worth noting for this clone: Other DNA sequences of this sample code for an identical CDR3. The CDR3 protein is CASSFGTGDQPQHF. For the CDR3, the DNA is TGCGCCAGCAGCTTCGGAACAGGGGATCAGCCCCAGCATTTT. V gene TRBV5-1 combines with J gene TRBJ1-5; TRBD1 matches at 7 bases. Trimming took 2 bases from V and 5 from J; bases not matched to a gene: 4. There are 14 residues in the CDR3. Germline V gene sequence: CDR1 SGHRS, CDR2 YFSETQ.

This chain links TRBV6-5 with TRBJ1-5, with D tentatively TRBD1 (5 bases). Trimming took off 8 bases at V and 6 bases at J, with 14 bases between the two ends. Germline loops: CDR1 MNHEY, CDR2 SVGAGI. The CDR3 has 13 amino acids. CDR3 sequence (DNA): TGTGCCAGCGAGGCCGGTGGGGCTCAGCCCCAGCATTTT. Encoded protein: CASEAGGAQPQHF.

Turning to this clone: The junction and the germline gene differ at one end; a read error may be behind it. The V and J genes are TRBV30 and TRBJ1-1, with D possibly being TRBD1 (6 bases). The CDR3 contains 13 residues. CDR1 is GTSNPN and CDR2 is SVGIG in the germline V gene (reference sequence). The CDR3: CAWSHRVVSDAFF. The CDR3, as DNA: TGTGCCTGGAGCCACAGGGTCGTTTCTGATGCTTTCTTT.

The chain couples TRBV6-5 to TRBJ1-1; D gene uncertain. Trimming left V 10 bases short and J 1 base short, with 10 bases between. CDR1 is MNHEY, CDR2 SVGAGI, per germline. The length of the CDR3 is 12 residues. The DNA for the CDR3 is TGTGCCACAGGACTTCGGAACACTGAAGCTTTCTTT. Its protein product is CATGLRNTEAFF.

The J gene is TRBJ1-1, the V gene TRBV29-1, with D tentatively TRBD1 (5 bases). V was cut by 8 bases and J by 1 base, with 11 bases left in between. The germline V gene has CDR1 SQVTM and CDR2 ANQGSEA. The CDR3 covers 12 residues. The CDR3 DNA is TGCAGCACGTACAGGAAGAACACTGAAGCTTTCTTT. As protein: CSTYRKNTEAFF.

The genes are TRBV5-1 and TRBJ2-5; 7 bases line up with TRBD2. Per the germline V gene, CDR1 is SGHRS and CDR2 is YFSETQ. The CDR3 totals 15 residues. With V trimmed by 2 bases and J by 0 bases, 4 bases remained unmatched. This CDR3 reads CASSLSGGYQETQYF. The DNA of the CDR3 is TGCGCCAGCAGCTTATCGGGGGGTTACCAAGAGACCCAGTACTTC. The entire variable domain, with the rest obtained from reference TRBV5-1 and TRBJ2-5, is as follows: KAGVTQTPRYLIKTRGQQVTLSCSPISGHRSVSWYQQTPGQGLQFLFEYFSETQRNKGNFPGRFSGRQFSNSRSEMNVSTLELGDSALYLCASSLSGGYQETQYFGPGTRLLVL.

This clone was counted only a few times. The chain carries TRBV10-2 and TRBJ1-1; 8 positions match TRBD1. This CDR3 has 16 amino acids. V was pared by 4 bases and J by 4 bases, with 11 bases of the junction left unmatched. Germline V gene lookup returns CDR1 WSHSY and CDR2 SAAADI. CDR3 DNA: TGCGCCAGCAGTGCCCTAGAGACAGGGGTTCCCACTGAAGCTTTCTTT. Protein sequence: CASSALETGVPTEAFF.

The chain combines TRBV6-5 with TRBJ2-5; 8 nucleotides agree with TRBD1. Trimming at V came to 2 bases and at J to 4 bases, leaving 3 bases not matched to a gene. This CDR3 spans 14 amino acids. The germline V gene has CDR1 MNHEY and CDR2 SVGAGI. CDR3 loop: CASSYRTGIETQYF. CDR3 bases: TGTGCCAGCAGTTACCGGACAGGGATAGAGACCCAGTACTTC.

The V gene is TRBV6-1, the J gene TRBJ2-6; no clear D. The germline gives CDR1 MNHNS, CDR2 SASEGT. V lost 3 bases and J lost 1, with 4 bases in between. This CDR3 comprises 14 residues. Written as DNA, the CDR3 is TGTGCCAGCAGTGAGTCATCTGGGGCCAACGTCCTGACTTTC. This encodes CASSESSGANVLTF.

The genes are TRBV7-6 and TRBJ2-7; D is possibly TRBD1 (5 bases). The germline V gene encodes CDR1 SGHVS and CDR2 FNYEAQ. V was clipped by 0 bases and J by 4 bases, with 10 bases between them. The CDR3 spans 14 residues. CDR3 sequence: CASSLAPDSYEQYF. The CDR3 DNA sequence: TGTGCCAGCAGCTTAGCACCAGACAGTTACGAGCAGTACTTC.

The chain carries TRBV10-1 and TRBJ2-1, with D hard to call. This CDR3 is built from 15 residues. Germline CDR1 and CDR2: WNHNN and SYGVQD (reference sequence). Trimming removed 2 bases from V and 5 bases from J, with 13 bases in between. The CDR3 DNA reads TGCGCCAGCAGTGAGCAGGCGCTGGCAGACAATGAGCAGTTCTTC. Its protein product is CASSEQALADNEQFF.

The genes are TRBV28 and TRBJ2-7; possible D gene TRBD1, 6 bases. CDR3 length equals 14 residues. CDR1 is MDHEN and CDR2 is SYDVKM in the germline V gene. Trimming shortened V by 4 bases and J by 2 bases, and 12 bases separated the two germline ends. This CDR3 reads CASSSTTGPYEQYF. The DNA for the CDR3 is TGTGCCAGCAGTTCCACGACAGGTCCCTACGAGCAGTACTTC.

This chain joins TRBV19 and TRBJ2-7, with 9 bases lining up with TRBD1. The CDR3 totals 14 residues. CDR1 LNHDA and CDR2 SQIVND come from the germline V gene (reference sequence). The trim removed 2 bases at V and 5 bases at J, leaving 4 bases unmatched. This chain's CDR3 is CASSILDRGHEQYF. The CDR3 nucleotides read TGTGCCAGTAGTATACTGGACAGGGGTCACGAGCAGTACTTC.

The CDR3 spells CSAREELWAFF. For the CDR3, the DNA is TGCAGTGCTAGAGAAGAGCTCTGGGCTTTCTTT. The chain couples TRBV20-1 to TRBJ1-1; D not certain. This CDR3 contains 11 residues. Trimming took off 0 bases at V and 11 bases at J, with 10 bases between the two ends. Germline assignment: CDR1 DFQATT and CDR2 SNEGSKA (reference sequence).